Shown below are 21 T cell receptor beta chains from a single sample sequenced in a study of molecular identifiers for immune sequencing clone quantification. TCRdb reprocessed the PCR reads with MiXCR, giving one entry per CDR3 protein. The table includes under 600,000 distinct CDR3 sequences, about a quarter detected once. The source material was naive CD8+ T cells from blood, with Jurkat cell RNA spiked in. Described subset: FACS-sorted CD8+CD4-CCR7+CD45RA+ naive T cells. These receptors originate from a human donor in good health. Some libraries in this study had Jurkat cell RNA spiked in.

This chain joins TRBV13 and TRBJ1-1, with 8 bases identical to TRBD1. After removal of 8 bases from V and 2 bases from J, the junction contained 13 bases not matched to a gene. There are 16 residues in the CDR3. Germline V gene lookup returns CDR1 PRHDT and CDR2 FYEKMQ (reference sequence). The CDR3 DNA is TGTGCCAGCGGCGTCGGGACAGGAGAAATTAACACTGAAGCTTTCTTT. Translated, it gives CASGVGTGEINTEAFF.

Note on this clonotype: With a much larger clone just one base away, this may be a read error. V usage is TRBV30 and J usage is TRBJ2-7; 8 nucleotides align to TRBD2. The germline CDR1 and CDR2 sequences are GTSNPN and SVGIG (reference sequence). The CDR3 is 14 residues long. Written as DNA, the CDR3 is TGTGCTCTGGACGGGGGGGGATATCCCTACGAGCAGTACTTC. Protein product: CALDGGGYPYEQYF.

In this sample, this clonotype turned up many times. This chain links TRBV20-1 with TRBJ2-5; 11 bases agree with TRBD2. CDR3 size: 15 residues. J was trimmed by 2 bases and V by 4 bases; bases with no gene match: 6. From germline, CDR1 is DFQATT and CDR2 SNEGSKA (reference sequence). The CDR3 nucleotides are TGCAGTGCTACCCCCGGGACTAGCGGTCAAGAGACCCAGTACTTC. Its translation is CSATPGTSGQETQYF.

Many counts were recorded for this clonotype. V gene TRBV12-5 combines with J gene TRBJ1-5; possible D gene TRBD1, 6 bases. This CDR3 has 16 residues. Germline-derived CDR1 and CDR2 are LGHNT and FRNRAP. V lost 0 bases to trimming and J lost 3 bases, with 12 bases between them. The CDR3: CASGLVIGGPNQPQHF. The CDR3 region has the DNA TGTGCTAGTGGTTTGGTAATAGGGGGACCCAATCAGCCCCAGCATTTT.

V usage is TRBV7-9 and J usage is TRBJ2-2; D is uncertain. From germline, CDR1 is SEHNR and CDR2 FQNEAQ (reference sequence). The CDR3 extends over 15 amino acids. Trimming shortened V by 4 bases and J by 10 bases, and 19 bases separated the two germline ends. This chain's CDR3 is CASSSSWLGRQELFF. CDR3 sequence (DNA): TGTGCCAGCAGCTCTTCGTGGCTCGGCCGACAGGAGCTGTTTTTT.

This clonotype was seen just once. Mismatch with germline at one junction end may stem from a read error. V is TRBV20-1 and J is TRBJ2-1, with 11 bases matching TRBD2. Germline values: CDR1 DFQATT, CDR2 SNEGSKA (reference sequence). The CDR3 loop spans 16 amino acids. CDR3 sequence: CSTRAVTSGNSDEQFF. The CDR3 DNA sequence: TGCAGTACTAGAGCCGTGACTAGCGGGAATAGCGATGAGCAGTTCTTC.

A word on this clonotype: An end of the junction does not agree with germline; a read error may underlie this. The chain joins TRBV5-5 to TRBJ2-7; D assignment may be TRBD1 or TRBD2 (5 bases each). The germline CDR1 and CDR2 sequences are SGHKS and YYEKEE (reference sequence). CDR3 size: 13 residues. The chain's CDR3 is CASGVGDDYGQYF. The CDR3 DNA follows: TGTGCCAGCGGCGTCGGGGACGACTACGGGCAGTACTTC.

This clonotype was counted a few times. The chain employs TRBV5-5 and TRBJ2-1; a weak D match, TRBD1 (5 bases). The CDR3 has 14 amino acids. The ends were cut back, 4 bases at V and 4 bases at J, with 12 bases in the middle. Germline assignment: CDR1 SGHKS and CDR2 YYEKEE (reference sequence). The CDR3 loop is CASSRQREYNEQFF. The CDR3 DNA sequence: TGTGCCAGCAGCCGACAGAGAGAGTACAATGAGCAGTTCTTC.

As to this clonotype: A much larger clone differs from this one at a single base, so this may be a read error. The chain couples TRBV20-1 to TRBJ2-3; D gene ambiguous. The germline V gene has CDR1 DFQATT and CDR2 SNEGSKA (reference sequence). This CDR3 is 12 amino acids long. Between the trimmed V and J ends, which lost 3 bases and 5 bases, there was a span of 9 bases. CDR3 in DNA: TGCAGTGCTAGGGTTATGTTAGATACGCAGTATTTT. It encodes CSARVMLDTQYF.

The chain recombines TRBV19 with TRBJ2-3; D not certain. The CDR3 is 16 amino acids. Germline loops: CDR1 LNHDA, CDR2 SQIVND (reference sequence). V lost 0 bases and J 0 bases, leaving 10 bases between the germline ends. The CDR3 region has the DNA TGTGCCAGTAGTATAGATGTCGGAAGGAGCACAGATACGCAGTATTTT. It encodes CASSIDVGRSTDTQYF.

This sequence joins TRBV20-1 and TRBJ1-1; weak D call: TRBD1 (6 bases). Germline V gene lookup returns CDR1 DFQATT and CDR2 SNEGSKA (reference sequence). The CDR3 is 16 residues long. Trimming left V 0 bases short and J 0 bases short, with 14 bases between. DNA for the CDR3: TGCAGTGCTAGAGATTTAACAGGGTGGCTGAACACTGAAGCTTTCTTT. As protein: CSARDLTGWLNTEAFF.

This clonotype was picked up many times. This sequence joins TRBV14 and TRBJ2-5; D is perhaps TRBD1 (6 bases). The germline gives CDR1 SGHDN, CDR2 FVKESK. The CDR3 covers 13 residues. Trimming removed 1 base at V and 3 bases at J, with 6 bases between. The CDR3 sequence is CASSQGTEETQYF. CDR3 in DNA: TGTGCCAGCAGCCAAGGGACAGAAGAGACCCAGTACTTC.

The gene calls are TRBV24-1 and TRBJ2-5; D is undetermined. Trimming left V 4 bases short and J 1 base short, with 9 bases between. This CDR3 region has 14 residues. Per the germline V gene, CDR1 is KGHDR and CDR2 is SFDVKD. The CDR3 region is CATSDLDGQETQYF. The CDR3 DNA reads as TGTGCCACCAGTGACCTGGACGGCCAAGAGACCCAGTACTTC.

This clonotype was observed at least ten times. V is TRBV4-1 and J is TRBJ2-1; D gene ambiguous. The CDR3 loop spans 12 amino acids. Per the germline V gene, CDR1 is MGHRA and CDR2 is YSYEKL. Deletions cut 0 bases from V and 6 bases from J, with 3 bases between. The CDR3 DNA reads TGCGCCAGCAGCCAAGAGGGCAATGAGCAGTTCTTC. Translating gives CASSQEGNEQFF.

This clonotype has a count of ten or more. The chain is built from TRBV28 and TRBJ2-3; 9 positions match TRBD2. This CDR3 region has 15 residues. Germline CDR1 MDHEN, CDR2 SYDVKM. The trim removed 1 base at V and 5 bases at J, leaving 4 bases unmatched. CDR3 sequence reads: CASSLFAGGLDTQYF. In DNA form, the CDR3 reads TGTGCCAGCAGTTTATTCGCGGGGGGGTTAGATACGCAGTATTTT.

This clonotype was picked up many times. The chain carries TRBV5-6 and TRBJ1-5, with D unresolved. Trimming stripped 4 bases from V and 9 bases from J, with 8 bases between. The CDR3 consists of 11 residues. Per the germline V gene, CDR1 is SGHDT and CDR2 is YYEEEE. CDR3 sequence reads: CASSAGGPQHF. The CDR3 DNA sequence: TGTGCCAGCAGCGCCGGCGGGCCCCAGCATTTT.

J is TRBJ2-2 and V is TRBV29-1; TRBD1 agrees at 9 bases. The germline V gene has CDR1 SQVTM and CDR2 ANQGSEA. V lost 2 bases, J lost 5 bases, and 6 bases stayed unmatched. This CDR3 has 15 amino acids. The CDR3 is CSVEIGDRDTGELFF. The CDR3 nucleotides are TGCAGCGTTGAAATCGGGGACAGGGATACCGGGGAGCTGTTTTTT.

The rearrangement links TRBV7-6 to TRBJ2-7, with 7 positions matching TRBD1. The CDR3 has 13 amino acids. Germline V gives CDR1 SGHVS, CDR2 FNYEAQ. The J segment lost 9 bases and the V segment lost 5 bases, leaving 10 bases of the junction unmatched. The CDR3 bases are TGTGCCAGCAGCGGACTCGGGACAGAGAGGCAGTACTTC. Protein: CASSGLGTERQYF. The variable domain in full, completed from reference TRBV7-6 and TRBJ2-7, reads GAGVSQSPRYKVTKRGQDVALRCDPISGHVSLYWYRQALGQGPEFLTYFNYEAQQDKSGLPNDRFSAERPEGSISTLTIQRTEQRDSAMYRCASSGLGTERQYFGPGTRLTVT.

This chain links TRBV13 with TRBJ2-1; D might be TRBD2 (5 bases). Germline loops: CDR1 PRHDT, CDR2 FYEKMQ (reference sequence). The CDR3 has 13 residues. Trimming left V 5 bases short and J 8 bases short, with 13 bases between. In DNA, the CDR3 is TGTGCCAGCAGCGAGGGAATCAGGTATGAGCAGTTCTTC. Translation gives CASSEGIRYEQFF. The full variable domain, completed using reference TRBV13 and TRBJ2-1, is AAGVIQSPRHLIKEKRETATLKCYPIPRHDTVYWYQQGPGQDPQFLISFYEKMQSDKGSIPDRFSAQQFSDYHSELNMSSLELGDSALYFCASSEGIRYEQFFGPGTRLTVL.

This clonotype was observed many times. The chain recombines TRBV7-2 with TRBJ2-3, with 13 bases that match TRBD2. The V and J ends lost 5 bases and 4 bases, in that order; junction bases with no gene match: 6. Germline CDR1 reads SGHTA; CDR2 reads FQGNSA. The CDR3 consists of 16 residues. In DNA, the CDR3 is TGTGCCAGCAGCCCCCGGGGACTAGCGGGGCCAGATACGCAGTATTTT. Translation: CASSPRGLAGPDTQYF.

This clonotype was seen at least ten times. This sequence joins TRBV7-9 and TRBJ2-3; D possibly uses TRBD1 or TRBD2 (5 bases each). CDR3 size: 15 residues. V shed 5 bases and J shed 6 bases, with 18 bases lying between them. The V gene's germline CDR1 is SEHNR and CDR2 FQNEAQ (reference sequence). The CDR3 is CASSLPSLGVDTQYF. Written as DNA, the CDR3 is TGTGCCAGCAGCCTCCCCAGCCTGGGGGTGGATACGCAGTATTTT. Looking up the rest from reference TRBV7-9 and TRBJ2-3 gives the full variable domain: DTGVSQNPRHKITKRGQNVTFRCDPISEHNRLYWYRQTLGQGPEFLTYFQNEAQLEKSRLLSDRFSAERPKGSFSTLEIQRTEQGDSAMYLCASSLPSLGVDTQYFGPGTRLTVL.